These 8 T cell receptor beta chains were all obtained from the same sample, sequenced in a study of memory CD8 T cells in hepatitis C reinfection. The time point denotes: pre-reinfection, 55 to 20 weeks before reinfection detection. The sorted cells went straight to TCR sequencing with no prior in vitro expansion. Here immunoSEQ multiplex PCR was the method, and the copy in TCRdb shows in-frame clones only, minus some. The sample has more than 45,000 clones, around 92% seen once; the top ten hold 1%. Sample: naive CD8+ T cells sorted from blood. The receptors come from a man aged 18 to 29 with hepatitis C virus infection.

This chain uses TRBV5-4 with TRBJ2-2; tentatively, D is TRBD2 (5 bases). The CDR3 contains 14 residues. Per the germline V gene, CDR1 is SGHNT and CDR2 is YYREEE (reference sequence). Between the trimmed V and J ends, which lost 6 bases and 5 bases, there was a span of 14 bases. The chain's CDR3 is CASTNRGGTGELFF. The CDR3 coding sequence is TGTGCCAGCACAAATCGGGGTGGTACCGGGGAGCTGTTTTTT.

The V and J genes are TRBV28 and TRBJ2-6; perhaps TRBD1 as D (5 bases). V was pared by 5 bases and J by 0 bases, with 14 bases between. Germline CDR1 is MDHEN and CDR2 is SYDVKM. This CDR3 has 17 amino acids. The CDR3: CASSPRAGNSGANVLTF. CDR3 in DNA: TGTGCCAGCAGTCCCAGGGCCGGTAACTCTGGGGCCAACGTCCTGACTTTC.

V gene TRBV6-5 combines with J gene TRBJ2-7, with D maybe TRBD2 (6 bases). CDR3 length equals 14 residues. Per the germline V gene, CDR1 is MNHEY and CDR2 is SVGAGI. Trimming took off 2 bases at V and 3 bases at J, with 11 bases between the two ends. The DNA of the CDR3 is TGTGCCAGCAGTTACAGGGACTCGTACTACGAGCAGTACTTC. Translating it yields CASSYRDSYYEQYF.

The chain links TRBV2 to TRBJ2-4, with 14 bases that match TRBD2. The J segment lost 3 bases and the V segment lost 6 bases, leaving 10 bases of the junction unmatched. This CDR3 contains 18 residues. Germline lookup yields CDR1 SNHLY and CDR2 FYNNEI. The CDR3 here is CASSPLMTSGRDKNIQYF. CDR3 sequence (DNA): TGTGCCAGCAGCCCTCTCATGACTAGCGGGAGGGACAAAAACATTCAGTACTTC. The full variable domain, in which reference TRBV2 and TRBJ2-4 provide the parts outside the CDR3, is EPEVTQTPSHQVTQMGQEVILRCVPISNHLYFYWYRQILGQKVEFLVSFYNNEISEKSEIFDDQFSVERPDGSNFTLKIRSTKLEDSAMYFCASSPLMTSGRDKNIQYFGAGTRLSVL.

The chain employs TRBV28 and TRBJ2-3; possible D gene TRBD2, 6 bases. The CDR3 is 17 amino acids. The germline V and J ends were trimmed by 3 bases and 1 base, with 17 bases remaining between them. Germline V gene sequence: CDR1 MDHEN, CDR2 SYDVKM. This CDR3 is CASSFMGGNTGTDTQYF. The CDR3 nucleotides read TGTGCCAGCAGTTTCATGGGGGGAAACACCGGCACAGATACGCAGTATTTT.

The rearrangement joins TRBV5-6 to TRBJ2-1; 10 nucleotides line up with TRBD1. Germline assignment: CDR1 SGHDT and CDR2 YYEEEE. This CDR3 has 15 residues. V lost 2 bases, J lost 5 bases, and 4 bases stayed unmatched. CDR3 coding DNA: TGTGCCAGCAGCTTCCGGGACAGGGGAAACAATGAGCAGTTCTTC. Encoded protein: CASSFRDRGNNEQFF.

The chain joins TRBV21-1 to TRBJ1-2; the table's D call, TRBD1, has no DNA check behind it. TRBV21-1 is shown as a pseudogene. The CDR3 is 19 amino acids. The CDR3 region has the DNA TGTGCCAGCAGCAAGCCTCCTGGGACAGGGGGTTGTGGGTCCTATGGCTACACCTTC. Translation gives CASSKPPGTGGCGSYGYTF.

The J gene is TRBJ2-7, the V gene TRBV5-8, with D hard to call. This CDR3 has 13 amino acids. V was clipped by 0 bases and J by 4 bases, with 8 bases between them. CDR1 and CDR2 (germline): SGHTS, YDEGEE. The CDR3 here is CASSLGLGYEQYF. In DNA, the CDR3 is TGTGCCAGCAGCTTGGGACTTGGTTACGAGCAGTACTTC.